This TCR beta chain was captured in a study of blood T cell repertoires in COVID-19. Study-level background: Sites across the United States, Italy and Spain contributed samples from acute and convalescent COVID-19. Sources were T cells, B-cell-depleted T cells, or PBMCs; the material itself was cDNA or gDNA.

After removal of 3 bases from V and 4 bases from J, the junction contained 2 bases not matched to a gene. This CDR3 spans 13 amino acids. Germline V gene data show CDR1 as SGHNT and CDR2 as YYREEE (reference sequence). TCRdb keeps only in-frame clones here, not all; method: immunoSEQ multiplex PCR. Found here are about 140,000 clones, about 90% of them singletons; the top ten hold about 1.7%. The TCR comes from a woman in her 50s with acute or convalescent COVID-19. V usage is TRBV5-4 and J usage is TRBJ2-7; 9 nucleotides align to TRBD2. Sequenced sample: peripheral blood. The CDR3 spells CASSSTSGYEQYF. The CDR3 coding sequence is TGTGCCAGCAGCTCTACTAGCGGGTACGAGCAGTACTTC.